The 24 T cell receptor beta chains listed next were all sequenced from one sample in a study of blood T cells in healthy people across ages. A second PCR of 7 to 11 cycles used a sample-barcoded 5' primer and a J-beta primer mix. TCRdb called the 5' RACE reads again in MiXCR, with one record for every CDR3 protein. The table records under 800,000 distinct CDR3 sequences, roughly 43% of them present only once. Sequenced: blood. The receptors were gathered from a woman aged 55-69 years in good health.

The chain uses TRBV2 and TRBJ1-2, with 10 bases matching TRBD1. Germline V lookup: CDR1 SNHLY, CDR2 FYNNEI. This CDR3 is built from 15 residues. Unmatched junction bases numbered 7, after V lost 6 bases and J lost 3 bases. CDR3 nucleotides: TGTGCCAGCAGCTGGTCCGGGACAGGGGACTATGGCTACACCTTC. Translation: CASSWSGTGDYGYTF.

This chain uses TRBV3-1 with TRBJ1-2; 8 bases are a match to TRBD1. V lost 3 bases to trimming and J lost 3 bases; unmatched junction nucleotides: 3. Germline V gene lookup returns CDR1 LGHDT and CDR2 YNNKEL (reference sequence). CDR3 length: 14 amino acids. CDR3 nucleotide sequence: TGTGCCAGCAGCCATCAGGACAGGGACTATGGCTACACCTTC. Residues: CASSHQDRDYGYTF.

The chain links TRBV28 to TRBJ1-2; no firm D call. V was shortened by 3 bases and J by 0 bases, with 5 bases between the two germline ends. The CDR3 sequence is 13 residues long. Germline CDR1 reads MDHEN; CDR2 reads SYDVKM. Here the CDR3 reads CASSFTTNYGYTF. The CDR3 bases are TGTGCCAGCAGTTTTACAACTAACTATGGCTACACCTTC.

This clonotype was seen only a few times. The chain is built from TRBV2 and TRBJ1-5, with D possibly TRBD1 on 5 matching bases. This CDR3 comprises 14 residues. Trimming took 3 bases from V and 6 from J, leaving 12 bases between them. Per the germline V gene, CDR1 is SNHLY and CDR2 is FYNNEI. The CDR3 bases are TGTGCCAGCAGTGAGGCCCCTGGGGGTCAGCCCCAGCATTTT. This codes for CASSEAPGGQPQHF.

The V and J genes are TRBV3-1 and TRBJ1-2, with D unresolved. The CDR3 covers 12 residues. CDR1 LGHDT and CDR2 YNNKEL come from the germline V gene (reference sequence). V shed 6 bases and J shed 4 bases, with 9 bases lying between them. The DNA for the CDR3 is TGTGCCAGCAGGTCACCGTCCTATGGCTACACCTTC. Its translation is CASRSPSYGYTF.

This clonotype was seen only a few times. The rearrangement uses TRBV15 and TRBJ2-1, with 8 bases identical to TRBD1. Germline CDR1 is LNHNV and CDR2 is YYDKDF (reference sequence). This CDR3 has 12 residues. Trimming cost V 8 bases and J 6 bases; bases outside gene matches: 3. The CDR3 region has the DNA TGTGCCACCCAGGGGGCGCGCAATGAGCAGTTCTTC. It specifies CATQGARNEQFF. The whole variable domain, filled in from reference TRBV15 and TRBJ2-1, reads DAMVIQNPRYQVTQFGKPVTLSCSQTLNHNVMYWYQQKSSQAPKLLFHYYDKDFNNEADTPDNFQSRRPNTSFCFLDIRSPGLGDTAMYLCATQGARNEQFFGPGTRLTVL.

This clonotype appeared a few times. This rearrangement joins TRBV7-9 to TRBJ1-1; D might be TRBD1 (5 bases). This CDR3 is 17 amino acids long. Per germline, CDR1 SEHNR and CDR2 FQNEAQ (reference sequence). Trimming took off 5 bases at V and 1 base at J, with 20 bases between the two ends. The CDR3 reads CASSPRGRHSTNTEAFF. The CDR3 DNA follows: TGTGCCAGCAGCCCTAGGGGTCGTCACTCTACGAACACTGAAGCTTTCTTT.

This clonotype turned up a few times. The V and J genes are TRBV5-1 and TRBJ2-3; 10 nucleotides match TRBD2. CDR1 is SGHRS and CDR2 is YFSETQ in the germline V gene. The CDR3 length is 18 residues. The V and J ends lost 3 bases and 1 base, in that order; junction bases with no gene match: 11. The CDR3 nucleotides are TGCGCCAGCAGCTCTTTAGCGGGGGGTCGATCCCGCACAGATACGCAGTATTTT. Translating gives CASSSLAGGRSRTDTQYF.

J is TRBJ2-1 and V is TRBV20-1; D unresolved. Trimming removed 3 bases at V and 8 bases at J, with 5 bases between. The germline CDR1 and CDR2 sequences are DFQATT and SNEGSKA (reference sequence). The length of the CDR3 is 10 residues. The CDR3 DNA reads as TGCAGTGCTAGCCCCCATGAGCAGTTCTTC. Protein: CSASPHEQFF.

This clonotype was observed once. The chain combines TRBV13 with TRBJ2-1; TRBD1 matches 7 bases. The J call may be faulty, since TRBJ2-7 better matches the DNA end. Germline CDR1 and CDR2: PRHDT and FYEKMQ (reference sequence). There are 15 residues in the CDR3. The chain's CDR3 is CASSLRDRTYNEQYF. In DNA, the CDR3 is TGTGCCAGCAGCCTCCGGGACAGAACATACAATGAGCAGTACTTC.

This clonotype was observed a handful of times. This sequence joins TRBV5-1 and TRBJ2-1; D not certain. This CDR3 region has 14 residues. In germline, CDR1 is SGHRS, CDR2 YFSETQ. The ends were cut back, 0 bases at V and 10 bases at J, with 14 bases in the middle. CDR3 protein: CASSLESAVGEQFF. The CDR3 DNA follows: TGCGCCAGCAGCTTGGAATCGGCGGTCGGCGAGCAGTTCTTC.

This clonotype was found a few times. This chain uses TRBV27 with TRBJ2-3; the D gene is possibly TRBD2 (5 bases). Per germline, CDR1 MNHEY and CDR2 SMNVEV (reference sequence). The CDR3 is 14 residues long. Trimming shortened V by 3 bases and J by 2 bases, and 9 bases separated the two germline ends. CDR3 protein: CASSFRTDTDTQYF. The CDR3 DNA reads as TGTGCCAGCAGTTTTAGGACTGACACAGATACGCAGTATTTT.

The gene calls are TRBV27 and TRBJ1-5; 8 nucleotides line up with TRBD1. Losses at the gene ends were 5 bases for V and 5 bases for J; bases not matched to a gene: 8. CDR1 MNHEY and CDR2 SMNVEV come from the germline V gene (reference sequence). The CDR3 has 15 residues. In DNA form, the CDR3 reads TGTGCCAGCAGTCAAGGACAGGGTCGGGATCAGCCCCAGCATTTT. Its protein is CASSQGQGRDQPQHF.

V is TRBV12-3 or TRBV12-4 and J is TRBJ1-5; 8 bases line up with TRBD1. V dropped 4 bases and J dropped 3; count of bases not matched to a gene: 5. This CDR3 comprises 15 residues. DNA of the CDR3: TGTGCCAGCAGTTCCGGACAGGGCGTCAATCAGCCCCAGCATTTT. This sequence encodes CASSSGQGVNQPQHF.

The chain links TRBV2 to TRBJ1-5; a weak D match, TRBD1 (5 bases). The V and J ends lost 8 bases and 6 bases respectively, with 20 bases between them. This CDR3 has 15 residues. The V gene's germline CDR1 is SNHLY and CDR2 FYNNEI. CDR3 protein: CASSPSGGFGQPQHF. In DNA, the CDR3 is TGTGCCAGCTCCCCCAGCGGGGGATTTGGTCAGCCCCAGCATTTT.

This chain uses TRBV27 with TRBJ2-1; D possibly corresponds to TRBD1 (6 bases). The CDR3 has 14 residues. The ends were cut back, 4 bases at V and 7 bases at J, with 14 bases in the middle. Germline-derived CDR1 and CDR2 are MNHEY and SMNVEV (reference sequence). Here the CDR3 DNA reads TGTGCCAGCAGTTCCAACCTCAGGGGAAATGAGCAGTTCTTC. Translating gives CASSSNLRGNEQFF.

This clonotype appeared a few times. The chain uses TRBV3-1 and TRBJ2-1; possibly TRBD2 for D (6 bases). V lost 1 base and J 0 bases, leaving 10 bases between the germline ends. The CDR3 has 16 amino acids. Germline V CDR1 and CDR2: LGHDT, YNNKEL (reference sequence). CDR3 sequence reads: CASSQGRGRSYNEQFF. The CDR3 DNA is TGTGCCAGCAGCCAAGGGCGGGGACGCTCCTACAATGAGCAGTTCTTC.

The V and J genes are TRBV29-1 and TRBJ1-2; possible D gene TRBD1, 5 bases. V was trimmed by 6 bases and J by 2 bases, leaving 13 bases between them. This CDR3 comprises 13 residues. The germline V gene has CDR1 SQVTM and CDR2 ANQGSEA. The CDR3 sequence: CSVGSGGNYGYTF. In DNA, the CDR3 is TGCAGCGTGGGCTCGGGGGGGAACTATGGCTACACCTTC. The whole variable domain, remainder taken from reference TRBV29-1 and TRBJ1-2, is SAVISQKPSRDICQRGTSLTIQCQVDSQVTMMFWYRQQPGQSLTLIATANQGSEATYESGFVIDKFPISRPNLTFSTLTVSNMSPEDSSIYLCSVGSGGNYGYTFGSGTRLTVV.

The chain joins TRBV6-2 or TRBV6-3 to TRBJ2-4; a possible D gene is TRBD1 (5 bases). Germline V lookup: CDR1 MNHEY, CDR2 SVGEGT. The ends were cut back, 2 bases at V and 6 bases at J, with 5 bases in the middle. This CDR3 is built from 12 residues. The CDR3 DNA reads TGTGCCAGCAGTTACAGGGGAAACATTCAGTACTTC. Amino acids: CASSYRGNIQYF.

This clonotype came up a few times. The chain recombines TRBV15 with TRBJ2-7, with D perhaps matching TRBD1 (6 bases). The CDR3 loop spans 15 amino acids. Trimming pared 0 bases from V and 2 bases from J, leaving 11 bases between. Germline CDR1 reads LNHNV; CDR2 reads YYDKDF (reference sequence). This CDR3 is CATSRDRRQAYEQYF. CDR3 bases: TGTGCCACCAGCAGAGATAGGAGACAGGCCTACGAGCAGTACTTC. Full variable domain (outside the CDR3, taken from reference TRBV15 and TRBJ2-7): DAMVIQNPRYQVTQFGKPVTLSCSQTLNHNVMYWYQQKSSQAPKLLFHYYDKDFNNEADTPDNFQSRRPNTSFCFLDIRSPGLGDTAMYLCATSRDRRQAYEQYFGPGTRLTVT.

This clonotype was detected only a few times. The chain has TRBV27 and TRBJ2-7, with D perhaps TRBD1 (6 bases). CDR1 is MNHEY and CDR2 is SMNVEV in the germline V gene (reference sequence). The CDR3 has 15 amino acids. Trimming took off 5 bases at V and 2 bases at J, with 16 bases between the two ends. The CDR3 spells CASSTHRERPYEQYF. In nucleotides, the CDR3 is TGTGCCAGCAGTACTCACAGGGAACGCCCCTACGAGCAGTACTTC.

The J gene is TRBJ2-3, the V gene TRBV25-1; D may correspond to TRBD1 or TRBD2 (6 bases each). V was cut by 5 bases and J by 5 bases, with 14 bases left in between. Looked up from germline, CDR1 is MGHDK and CDR2 is SYGVNS. The CDR3 is 14 residues long. CDR3 residues: CASSRGEAGDTQYF. CDR3 bases: TGTGCCAGCAGTAGGGGGGAAGCCGGAGATACGCAGTATTTT.

This clonotype turned up a few times. V gene TRBV9 combines with J gene TRBJ1-3; perhaps TRBD1 as D (6 bases). In germline, CDR1 is SGDLS, CDR2 YYNGEE. Trimming pared 3 bases from V and 2 bases from J, leaving 12 bases between. The CDR3 has 15 residues. The CDR3 sequence: CASSGQGSAGNTIYF. The CDR3 bases are TGTGCCAGCAGCGGTCAGGGGTCGGCTGGAAACACCATATATTTT.

The chain recombines TRBV15 with TRBJ1-4; unclear D gene. The CDR3 has 12 residues. V was pared by 2 bases and J by 5 bases, with 3 bases between. Germline-derived CDR1 and CDR2 are LNHNV and YYDKDF (reference sequence). CDR3 sequence reads: CATSRRNEKLFF. CDR3 DNA: TGTGCCACCAGCAGACGAAATGAAAAACTGTTTTTT.